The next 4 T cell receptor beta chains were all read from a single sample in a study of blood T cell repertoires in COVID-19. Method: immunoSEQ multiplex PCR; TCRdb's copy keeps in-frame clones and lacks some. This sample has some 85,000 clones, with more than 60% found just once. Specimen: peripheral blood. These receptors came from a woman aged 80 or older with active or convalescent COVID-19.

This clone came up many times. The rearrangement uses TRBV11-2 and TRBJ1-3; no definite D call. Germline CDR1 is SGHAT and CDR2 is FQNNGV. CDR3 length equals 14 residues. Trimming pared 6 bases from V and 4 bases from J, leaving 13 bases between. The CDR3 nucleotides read TGTGCCAGCAGTGGGAGGCGCGAGGGAAACACCATATATTTT. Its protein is CASSGRREGNTIYF.

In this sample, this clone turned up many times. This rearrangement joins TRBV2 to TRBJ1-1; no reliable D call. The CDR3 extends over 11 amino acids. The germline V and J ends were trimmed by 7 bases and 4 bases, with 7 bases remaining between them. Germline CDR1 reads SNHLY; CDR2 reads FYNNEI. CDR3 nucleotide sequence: TGTGCCAGCATCGGGTCCACTGAAGCTTTCTTT. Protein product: CASIGSTEAFF.

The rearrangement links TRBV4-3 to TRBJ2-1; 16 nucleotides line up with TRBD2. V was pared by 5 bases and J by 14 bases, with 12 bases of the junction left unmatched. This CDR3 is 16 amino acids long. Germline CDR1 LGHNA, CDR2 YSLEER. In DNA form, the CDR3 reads TGCGCCAGCAGCATGGACGGGACTAGCGGGGGGGTGAAAAAGTTCTTC. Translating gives CASSMDGTSGGVKKFF.

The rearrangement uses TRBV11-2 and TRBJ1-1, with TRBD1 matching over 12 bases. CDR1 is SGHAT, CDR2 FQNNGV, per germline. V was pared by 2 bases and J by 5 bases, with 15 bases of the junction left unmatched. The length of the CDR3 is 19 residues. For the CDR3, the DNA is TGTGCCAGCAGCTTACTACCCGGGACAGGGGGCGCGAAGAGGACTGAAGCTTTCTTT. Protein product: CASSLLPGTGGAKRTEAFF.